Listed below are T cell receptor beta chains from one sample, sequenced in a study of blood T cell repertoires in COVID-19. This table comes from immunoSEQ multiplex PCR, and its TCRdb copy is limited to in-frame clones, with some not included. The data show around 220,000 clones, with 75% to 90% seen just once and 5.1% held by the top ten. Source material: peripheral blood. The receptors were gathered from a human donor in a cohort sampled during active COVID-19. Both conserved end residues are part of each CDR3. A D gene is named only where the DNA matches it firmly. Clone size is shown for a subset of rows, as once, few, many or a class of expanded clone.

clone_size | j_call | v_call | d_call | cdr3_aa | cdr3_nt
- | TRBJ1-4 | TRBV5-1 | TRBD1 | CASSPGQGLATNEKLFF | TGCGCCAGCAGCCCTGGACAGGGCCTTGCAACTAATGAAAAACTGTTTTTT
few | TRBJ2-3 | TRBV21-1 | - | CASRSRTDTQYF | TGTGCCAGCCGCTCGAGGACAGATACGCAGTATTTT
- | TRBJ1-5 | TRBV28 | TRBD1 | CANSPGQGYSNQPQHF | TGTGCTAACTCTCCTGGACAGGGCTATAGCAATCAGCCCCAGCATTTT
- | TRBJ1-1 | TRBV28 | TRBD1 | CASSSPGQGFIEAFF | TGTGCCAGCAGCTCGCCGGGACAGGGATTTATTGAAGCTTTCTTT
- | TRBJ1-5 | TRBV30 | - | CAWSKGSGNSNQPQHF | TGTGCCTGGAGTAAGGGATCAGGGAATAGCAATCAGCCCCAGCATTTT
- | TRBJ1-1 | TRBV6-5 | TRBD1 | CASRPDRDTEAFF | TGTGCCAGCAGACCCGACAGGGACACTGAAGCTTTCTTT
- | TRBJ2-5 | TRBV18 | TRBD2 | CASSPRIAGGEKTQYF | TGTGCCAGCTCACCAAGGATAGCGGGGGGTGAGAAGACCCAGTACTTC
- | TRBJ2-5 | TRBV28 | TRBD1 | CASSPGGQETQYF | TGTGCCAGCAGTCCAGGGGGCCAAGAGACCCAGTACTTC
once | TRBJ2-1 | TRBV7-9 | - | CASSPSGGMYNEQFF | TGTGCCAGCAGTCCCTCGGGCGGGATGTACAATGAGCAGTTCTTC
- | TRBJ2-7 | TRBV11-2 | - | CASSRPGLVAYEQYF | TGTGCCAGCAGCCGTCCGGGACTGGTGGCCTACGAGCAGTACTTC
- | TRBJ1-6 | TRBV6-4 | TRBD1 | CASRRFGTGNSPLHF | TGTGCCAGCAGACGATTCGGGACAGGGAATTCACCCCTCCACTTT
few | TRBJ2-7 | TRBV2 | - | CASSGQGYEQYF | TGTGCCAGCAGTGGTCAGGGATACGAGCAGTACTTC
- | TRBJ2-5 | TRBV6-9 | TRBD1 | CASSTPPQGASGETQYF | TGTGCCAGCAGCACACCCCCACAGGGGGCGAGCGGGGAGACCCAGTACTTC
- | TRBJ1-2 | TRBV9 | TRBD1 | CASSVGTGALGGYTF | TGTGCCAGCAGCGTTGGGACAGGGGCTCTGGGCGGCTACACCTTC